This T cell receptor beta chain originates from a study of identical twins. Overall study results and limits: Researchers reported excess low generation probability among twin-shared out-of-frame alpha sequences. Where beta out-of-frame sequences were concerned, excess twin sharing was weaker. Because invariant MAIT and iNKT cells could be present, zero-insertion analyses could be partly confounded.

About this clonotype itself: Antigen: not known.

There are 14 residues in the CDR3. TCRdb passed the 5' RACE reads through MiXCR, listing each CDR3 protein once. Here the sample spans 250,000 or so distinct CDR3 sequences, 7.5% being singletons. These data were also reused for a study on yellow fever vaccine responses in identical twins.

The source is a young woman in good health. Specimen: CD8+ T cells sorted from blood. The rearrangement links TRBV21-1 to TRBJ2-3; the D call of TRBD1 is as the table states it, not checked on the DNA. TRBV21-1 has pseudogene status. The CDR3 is CASNRQRFGDTQYF. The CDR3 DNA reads TGTGCCAGCAACCGACAGAGGTTTGGAGATACGCAGTATTTT.